A single sample is the source of the 15 T cell receptor beta chains below, sequenced in a study of cytotoxic CD8 clonotypes in ibrutinib-treated CLL. The data were produced by immunoSEQ multiplex PCR, yet TCRdb's version contains in-frame clones alone and is incomplete. The repertoire holds approximately 100,000 clones, with approximately 58% as singletons. This material consisted of PBMCs, taken after 24 months of ibrutinib treatment. The origin of the receptors is a human donor with chronic lymphocytic leukemia.

This clone has a single count. The CDR3 sequence: CASSRRVGDTQYF. The CDR3, as DNA: TGTGCCAGCAGCCGCCGGGTAGGGGATACGCAGTATTTT. The genes are TRBV2 and TRBJ2-3; D is uncertain. Trimming cost V 6 bases and J 6 bases, with 13 bases left between them. This CDR3 has 13 amino acids. Germline V gives CDR1 SNHLY, CDR2 FYNNEI.

In its sample, this clone was seen a few times. This chain joins TRBV30 and TRBJ1-6, with TRBD1 matching over 9 bases. The germline CDR1 and CDR2 sequences are GTSNPN and SVGIG (reference sequence). The junction had 4 bases not matched to a gene; V was cut back by 3 bases and J by 7 bases. This CDR3 comprises 14 residues. In DNA form, the CDR3 reads TGTGCCTGGAGCGCGGGACAGGGAAATTCACCCCTCCACTTT. Its translation: CAWSAGQGNSPLHF. The entire variable domain, with the rest obtained from reference TRBV30 and TRBJ1-6, is as follows: SQTIHQWPATLVQPVGSPLSLECTVEGTSNPNLYWYRQAAGRGLQLLFYSVGIGQISSEVPQNLSASRPQDRQFILSSKKLLLSDSGFYLCAWSAGQGNSPLHFGNGTRLTVT.

The rearrangement joins TRBV5-6 to TRBJ2-7; D gene uncertain. The CDR3 loop spans 16 amino acids. Germline V lookup: CDR1 SGHDT, CDR2 YYEEEE. V lost 3 bases and J 0 bases, leaving 16 bases between the germline ends. CDR3: CASSWTVASISYEQYF. As DNA, the CDR3 is TGTGCCAGCAGCTGGACCGTCGCCTCCATCTCCTACGAGCAGTACTTC.

The chain is built from TRBV30 and TRBJ1-4; 11 positions agree with TRBD1. The CDR3 runs 14 residues. V dropped 2 bases and J dropped 8; count of bases not matched to a gene: 4. Looked up from germline, CDR1 is GTSNPN and CDR2 is SVGIG (reference sequence). CDR3 nucleotide sequence: TGTGCCTGGAGTTCGGGACAGGGGGGGGAAAAACTGTTTTTT. Translated, it gives CAWSSGQGGEKLFF.

There are a few counts of this clone. The V gene is TRBV28, the J gene TRBJ2-7, with TRBD1 identical over 9 bases. The CDR3 sequence is 14 residues long. The trim removed 3 bases at V and 5 bases at J, leaving 5 bases unmatched. The V gene's germline CDR1 is MDHEN and CDR2 SYDVKM. Here the CDR3 DNA reads TGTGCCAGCAGTTTGGGACAGGGCAGGCACGAGCAGTACTTC. This codes for CASSLGQGRHEQYF.

The rearrangement uses TRBV4-1 and TRBJ2-3; 16 bases agree with TRBD2. This CDR3 contains 16 residues. Germline values: CDR1 MGHRA, CDR2 YSYEKL. After removal of 2 bases from V and 9 bases from J, the junction contained 5 bases not matched to a gene. The CDR3 sequence: CASSQPGTSGGGTQYF. CDR3 nucleotide sequence: TGCGCCAGCAGCCAACCGGGGACTAGCGGGGGGGGCACGCAGTATTTT.

The gene calls are TRBV7-2 and TRBJ2-1; D is ambiguous. CDR1 and CDR2 from the germline V gene are SGHTA and FQGNSA. This CDR3 region has 16 residues. V lost 4 bases to trimming and J lost 0 bases, with 13 bases between them. The CDR3 DNA is TGTGCCAGCAGCTCCAACCCGCTTAGCTCCTACAATGAGCAGTTCTTC. It translates to CASSSNPLSSYNEQFF.

This clone was seen only a few times. The V gene is TRBV5-1, the J gene TRBJ2-7; D gene uncertain. The germline V and J ends were trimmed by 3 bases and 2 bases, with 6 bases remaining between them. From germline, CDR1 is SGHRS and CDR2 YFSETQ. This CDR3 is 12 amino acids long. The CDR3 region is CASSSTPYEQYF. The DNA of the CDR3 is TGCGCCAGCAGCTCAACCCCCTACGAGCAGTACTTC.

This clone was detected once. CDR3 bases: TGTGCCAGCAGGAAACTTATATCCTACGAGCAGTACTTC. Translated: CASRKLISYEQYF. The chain has TRBV6-1 and TRBJ2-7; D is ambiguous. Germline CDR1 reads MNHNS; CDR2 reads SASEGT. This CDR3 is built from 13 residues. Trimming removed 6 bases at V and 1 base at J, with 10 bases between.

This clone was seen more than once but under ten times. The rearrangement uses TRBV29-1 and TRBJ2-5; 10 nucleotides align to TRBD1. Germline V gives CDR1 SQVTM, CDR2 ANQGSEA. The CDR3 covers 15 residues. V lost 2 bases to trimming and J lost 2 bases; unmatched junction nucleotides: 5. The chain's CDR3 is CSVETGQGKQETQYF. Here the CDR3 DNA reads TGCAGCGTTGAAACGGGACAGGGGAAACAAGAGACCCAGTACTTC.

The gene calls are TRBV7-9 and TRBJ2-1; TRBD1 agrees at 7 bases. The CDR3 length is 14 residues. Germline lookup yields CDR1 SEHNR and CDR2 FQNEAQ (reference sequence). V dropped 1 base and J dropped 12; count of bases not matched to a gene: 9. The CDR3 bases are TGTGCCAGCAGCTTAGGGACAGGAGGTCATGGGCAGTTCTTC. It codes for CASSLGTGGHGQFF.

CDR3 residues: CAIRGEGNSPLHF. CDR3 coding DNA: TGTGCCATCAGAGGGGAGGGAAATTCACCCCTCCACTTT. The chain couples TRBV10-3 to TRBJ1-6; D may be TRBD1 (5 bases). Germline-derived CDR1 and CDR2 are ENHRY and SYGVKD. The CDR3 loop spans 13 amino acids. V lost 6 bases, J lost 7 bases, and 10 bases lay in between.

The CDR3, as DNA: TGTGCCAGCAGTGAAGTCGGGGGGGGGAGGTTGGATGAAAAACTGTTTTTT. Translated, it gives CASSEVGGGRLDEKLFF. The chain joins TRBV6-1 to TRBJ1-4, with TRBD1 as a possible D gene (5 bases). The CDR3 runs 17 residues. Deletions cut 1 base from V and 6 bases from J, with 18 bases between. CDR1 and CDR2 from the germline V gene are MNHNS and SASEGT.

The chain is built from TRBV9 and TRBJ1-1; D ambiguous. V gave up 1 base and J gave up 0 bases, with 7 bases separating them. CDR1 SGDLS and CDR2 YYNGEE come from the germline V gene. The CDR3 length is 14 residues. The CDR3 here is CASSVPGLNTEAFF. DNA for the CDR3: TGTGCCAGCAGCGTACCGGGATTGAACACTGAAGCTTTCTTT.

This clone was seen at least ten times. The chain has TRBV7-9 and TRBJ1-3; 9 bases are a match to TRBD1. With V trimmed by 0 bases and J by 0 bases, 3 bases remained unmatched. CDR3 size: 17 residues. Germline V gene lookup returns CDR1 SEHNR and CDR2 FQNEAQ (reference sequence). CDR3 amino acids: CASSLAGQGSSGNTIYF. The CDR3 coding sequence is TGTGCCAGCAGCTTAGCGGGACAGGGATCCTCTGGAAACACCATATATTTT.